Below, 10 T cell receptor beta chains from the same sample are listed, as sequenced in a study of blood T cells in healthy people across ages. The use of a sample-barcoded 5' primer and a J-beta primer mix characterized a second PCR of 7 to 11 cycles. TCRdb independently ran MiXCR on the 5' RACE reads; one entry per CDR3 protein. The data show fewer than 700,000 distinct CDR3 sequences, around 43% seen once. Sequencing was performed on blood. The receptors here all came from a man at least 80 years old in good health.

The chain uses TRBV7-2 and TRBJ2-7; weak D call: TRBD1 (6 bases). Trimming took off 1 base at V and 1 base at J, with 14 bases between the two ends. The germline CDR1 and CDR2 sequences are SGHTA and FQGNSA. This CDR3 is built from 16 residues. In DNA, the CDR3 is TGTGCCAGCAGCTTAGTCGGGCAGGGGCCTTCCTACGAGCAGTACTTC. Its translation: CASSLVGQGPSYEQYF. Drawing the rest from reference TRBV7-2 and TRBJ2-7, the complete variable domain is GAGVSQSPSNKVTEKGKDVELRCDPISGHTALYWYRQSLGQGLEFLIYFQGNSAPDKSGLPSDRFSAERTGGSVSTLTIQRTQQEDSAVYLCASSLVGQGPSYEQYFGPGTRLTVT.

The chain has TRBV12-3 or TRBV12-4 and TRBJ1-4, with TRBD1 as a possible D gene (6 bases). The CDR3 loop spans 15 amino acids. V was pared by 6 bases and J by 0 bases, with 11 bases between. The CDR3 here is CASRSYRATNEKLFF. DNA for the CDR3: TGTGCCAGCAGATCCTACAGGGCAACTAATGAAAAACTGTTTTTT.

V and J are TRBV12-3 or TRBV12-4 and TRBJ2-1, with D possibly being TRBD2 (5 bases). V lost 3 bases and J 10 bases, leaving 19 bases between the germline ends. CDR3 length equals 15 residues. CDR3 protein: CASSFQLAGDREQFF. The CDR3 DNA sequence: TGTGCCAGCAGTTTCCAGCTAGCTGGGGATCGGGAGCAGTTCTTC.

This sequence joins TRBV6-5 and TRBJ1-1; 8 bases line up with TRBD1. Germline V CDR1 and CDR2: MNHEY, SVGAGI. The trim removed 6 bases at V and 4 bases at J, leaving 10 bases unmatched. The CDR3 sequence is 15 residues long. The CDR3, as DNA: TGTGCCAGCAGATCCGACCAGGGGGCGGGCACTGAAGCTTTCTTT. Translation: CASRSDQGAGTEAFF.

A few counts support this clonotype. The chain recombines TRBV5-6 with TRBJ2-3; tentatively, D is TRBD1 or TRBD2 (6 bases each). The length of the CDR3 is 16 residues. V lost 0 bases and J lost 0, with 11 bases in between. Germline loops: CDR1 SGHDT, CDR2 YYEEEE. This CDR3 is CASSLDRGQSTDTQYF. The CDR3 DNA follows: TGTGCCAGCAGCTTGGATCGGGGGCAGAGCACAGATACGCAGTATTTT.

A few counts support this clonotype. A much larger clone lies a single base off, so this may be a read error. V usage is TRBV12-3 or TRBV12-4 and J usage is TRBJ2-1; D is undetermined. The assigned J gene may be wrong: the sequence end matches TRBJ2-7 better. The CDR3 totals 14 residues. CDR3 nucleotides: TGTGCCAGCAGTTTAGGGTCGATTTACAATGAGCAGTACTTC. This sequence encodes CASSLGSIYNEQYF.

V and J are TRBV5-4 and TRBJ2-7, with 8 bases that match TRBD2. V lost 1 base to trimming and J lost 2 bases; unmatched junction nucleotides: 11. Germline values: CDR1 SGHNT, CDR2 YYREEE (reference sequence). This CDR3 region has 17 residues. CDR3 sequence (DNA): TGTGCCAGCAGCTTGCCCACGGGCGGGAGGACTACCTACGAGCAGTACTTC. Residues: CASSLPTGGRTTYEQYF.

The J gene is TRBJ2-5, the V gene TRBV4-2; D assignment may be TRBD1 or TRBD2 (5 bases each). The length of the CDR3 is 14 residues. In germline, CDR1 is LGHNA, CDR2 YNFKEQ. V was clipped by 1 base and J by 7 bases, with 13 bases between them. CDR3 bases: TGTGCCAGCAGCCAAGTGGGGTCTGGGGGGACCCAGTACTTC. The encoded protein is CASSQVGSGGTQYF.

The V and J genes are TRBV7-3 and TRBJ2-6; 8 nucleotides match TRBD1. CDR3 length: 22 amino acids. V shed 3 bases and J 0 bases; nucleotides not matched to a gene: 19. Germline V gene data show CDR1 as SGHTA and CDR2 as FQGTGA. CDR3 sequence reads: CASSFTGQANPARGSGANVLTF. The CDR3 DNA is TGTGCCAGCAGCTTCACGGGACAGGCGAACCCCGCCAGAGGCTCTGGGGCCAACGTCCTGACTTTC.

J is TRBJ2-7 and V is TRBV24-1, with 9 bases lining up with TRBD1. Per germline, CDR1 KGHDR and CDR2 SFDVKD. After removal of 3 bases from V and 7 bases from J, the junction contained 9 bases not matched to a gene. CDR3 length: 15 residues. CDR3 sequence (DNA): TGTGCCACCAGTGATGATGGGACAGGGTACAATGAGCAGTACTTC. It specifies CATSDDGTGYNEQYF.